The clone carrying this TCR beta chain was observed once. Its antigen is still unknown. The method was immunoSEQ multiplex PCR; TCRdb's version includes in-frame clones alone and lacks a portion of them. The sample lists more than 70,000 clones, approximately 95% occurring once. The time point here: recipient sample about 28 days before transplant, after cytoreduction. Recipients were bled about 28 days pretransplant and at posttransplant days 30, 100, 180. These data originate in a study of T cell clonotyping in hematopoietic cell transplantation. Notes on the study in general: After transplant, recipient diversity fell while pathologically expanded clonotypes grew through day 180. Without cell sorting, CD4 versus CD8 contributions remain unresolved. Higher Inverse Simpson Index values in graft donor and pretransplant recipient predicted broader posttransplant TCR diversity.

Germline lookup yields CDR1 SGHRS and CDR2 YFSETQ. The junction had 7 bases not matched to a gene; V was cut back by 4 bases and J by 0 bases. The CDR3 loop spans 18 amino acids. The TCR was taken from a woman in her forties or fifties with acute myeloid leukemia. Some clones in this sample may be carry-over from other donors' samples. The source was peripheral blood mononuclear cells, collected before stem cell transplant. The chain joins TRBV5-1 to TRBJ2-6; TRBD1 matches at 10 bases. CDR3 protein: CASSPKGQGFSGANVLTF. For the CDR3, the DNA is TGCGCCAGCAGCCCAAAGGGACAGGGGTTCTCTGGGGCCAACGTCCTGACTTTC.